This TCR beta chain was sequenced during a study of blood T cell repertoires in COVID-19. With V trimmed by 4 bases and J by 0 bases, 6 bases remained unmatched. The CDR3 extends over 16 amino acids. From germline, CDR1 is LGHNA and CDR2 YNFKEQ. Authors' data handling: Estimation of nucleated cell counts relied on the amplification of reference gene primers. The protocol was immunoSEQ multiplex PCR, while the TCRdb copy is restricted to in-frame clones and leaves out a portion. That table furnishes V, J and clone size, whereas the DNA furnished D and trimming. There are approximately 120,000 clones in the sample; over 80% occur only once, and about 1.1% lies in the top ten.

This receptor was obtained from a human donor in a cohort sampled during active COVID-19. Sample: peripheral blood. The chain recombines TRBV4-2 with TRBJ2-5, with 9 bases matching TRBD2. The chain's CDR3 is CASSRGVAGDQETQYF. The DNA of the CDR3 is TGTGCCAGCAGCCGGGGGGTAGCGGGGGACCAAGAGACCCAGTACTTC.